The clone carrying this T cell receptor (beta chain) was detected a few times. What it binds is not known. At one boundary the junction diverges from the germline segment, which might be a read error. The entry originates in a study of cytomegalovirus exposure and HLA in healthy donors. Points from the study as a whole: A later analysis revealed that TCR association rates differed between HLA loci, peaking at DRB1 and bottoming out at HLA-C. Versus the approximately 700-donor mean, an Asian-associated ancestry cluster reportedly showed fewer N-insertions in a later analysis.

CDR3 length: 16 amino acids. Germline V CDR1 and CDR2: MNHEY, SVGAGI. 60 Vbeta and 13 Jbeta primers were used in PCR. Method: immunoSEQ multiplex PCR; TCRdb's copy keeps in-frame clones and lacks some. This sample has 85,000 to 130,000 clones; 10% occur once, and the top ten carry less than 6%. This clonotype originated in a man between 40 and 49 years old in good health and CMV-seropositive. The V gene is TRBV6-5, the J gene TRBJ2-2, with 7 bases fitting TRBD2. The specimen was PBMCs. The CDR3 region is CASSYGLAEHTRELFF. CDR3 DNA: TGTGCCAGCAGTTACGGGCTAGCGGAACACACCAGGGAGCTGTTTTTT.